These 24 T cell receptor beta chains share one sample of origin, sequenced in a study of response to subunit inactivated influenza vaccine. TCRdb used MiXCR to reprocess the RT-PCR reads, holding one entry per CDR3 protein. The repertoire holds around 710,000 distinct CDR3 sequences, with approximately 13% as singletons. The starting material was PBMCs from blood, obtained 14 to 15 days before vaccination. The receptors were sampled from a man aged 50-59 years who received an inactivated influenza vaccine.

The chain is built from TRBV18 and TRBJ2-1; 9 positions agree with TRBD2. Germline V gene sequence: CDR1 KGHSH, CDR2 LQKENI. V gave up 6 bases and J gave up 9 bases; unmatched junction bases: 12. CDR3 length equals 15 residues. CDR3 loop: CASSPGIAGVGEQFF. The CDR3 coding sequence is TGTGCCAGCTCCCCGGGAATAGCGGGAGTCGGTGAGCAGTTCTTC.

A word on this clonotype: Germline is not matched at one junction end, which may reflect a read error. This sequence joins TRBV4-3 and TRBJ2-2; 9 nucleotides match TRBD2. The V gene's germline CDR1 is LGHNA and CDR2 YSLEER. This CDR3 has 15 amino acids. The CDR3 DNA sequence: TGCGCCAGCGGCCATAGCGGGAGTTTCCCTGGGGAGCTGTTTTTT. Translation gives CASGHSGSFPGELFF.

The chain is built from TRBV7-8 and TRBJ2-1; possible D gene TRBD1, 6 bases. The CDR3 loop spans 17 amino acids. The ends were cut back, 4 bases at V and 6 bases at J, with 22 bases in the middle. Looked up from germline, CDR1 is SGHVS and CDR2 is FQNEAQ. CDR3 protein: CASSSQPHNRVSNEQFF. The CDR3, as DNA: TGTGCCAGCAGCTCCCAGCCCCATAACAGGGTCTCCAATGAGCAGTTCTTC.

This chain joins TRBV9 and TRBJ2-7; weak D call: TRBD1 (6 bases). The CDR3 is made up of 14 amino acids. The V end lost 0 bases, the J end lost 2 bases, and 9 bases lay between the germline ends. Germline V lookup: CDR1 SGDLS, CDR2 YYNGEE. This CDR3 reads CASSVDGTPYEQYF. CDR3 nucleotide sequence: TGTGCCAGCAGCGTAGATGGGACACCCTACGAGCAGTACTTC.

This clonotype has just a few counts. V gene TRBV20-1 combines with J gene TRBJ1-2; D remains unclear. V lost 1 base and J lost 8, with 14 bases in between. CDR1 is DFQATT and CDR2 is SNEGSKA in the germline V gene (reference sequence). The CDR3 is 13 amino acids. This chain's CDR3 is CSARAGLDGGYTF. Written as DNA, the CDR3 is TGCAGTGCTAGAGCGGGTCTTGACGGGGGCTACACCTTC.

This clonotype has a handful of counts. The chain carries TRBV20-1 and TRBJ1-5; 12 positions agree with TRBD1. The germline V gene encodes CDR1 DFQATT and CDR2 SNEGSKA (reference sequence). The junction had 8 bases not matched to a gene; V was cut back by 4 bases and J by 4 bases. The CDR3 totals 16 residues. The DNA of the CDR3 is TGCAGTGCTACTCCGGGACAGGGGGCTGGGAATCAGCCCCAGCATTTT. Amino acids: CSATPGQGAGNQPQHF.

A few counts support this clonotype. V is TRBV24-1 and J is TRBJ2-3, with D unresolved. Trimming stripped 5 bases from V and 6 bases from J, with 5 bases between. There are 11 residues in the CDR3. From germline, CDR1 is KGHDR and CDR2 SFDVKD. CDR3 protein: CATSVADTQYF. The CDR3 DNA follows: TGTGCCACCAGTGTGGCGGATACGCAGTATTTT.

This clonotype has only a few counts. J is TRBJ1-6 and V is TRBV20-1; 7 nucleotides line up with TRBD1. The CDR3 runs 16 residues. Losses at the gene ends were 1 base for V and 9 bases for J; bases not matched to a gene: 12. The germline V gene encodes CDR1 DFQATT and CDR2 SNEGSKA (reference sequence). The DNA for the CDR3 is TGCAGTGCTAGAGGGGTCAGACAGGGAAGGGGTTCACCCCTCCACTTT. The encoded protein is CSARGVRQGRGSPLHF.

This clonotype has at least ten counts. The CDR3 here is CASSQDEGGDTEAFF. The CDR3 DNA reads TGCGCCAGCAGCCAAGATGAGGGGGGAGACACTGAAGCTTTCTTT. This chain links TRBV4-3 with TRBJ1-1, with D possibly matching TRBD1 (6 bases). CDR1 and CDR2 from the germline V gene are LGHNA and YSLEER. This CDR3 is 15 amino acids long. The V end was cut by 0 bases, the J end by 3 bases, with 11 bases between.

The sample holds a few counts of this clonotype. The chain employs TRBV20-1 and TRBJ2-5, with TRBD1 identical over 11 bases. The J segment lost 5 bases and the V segment lost 1 base, leaving 6 bases of the junction unmatched. This CDR3 is 15 amino acids long. Germline CDR1 is DFQATT and CDR2 is SNEGSKA (reference sequence). Written as DNA, the CDR3 is TGCAGTGCTAGAGGGGGACAGGGGGTACGTGAGACCCAGTACTTC. Translated, it gives CSARGGQGVRETQYF.

Remarks on this clonotype: Since a much larger clone is just one base distant, this may be a read error. The chain combines TRBV11-2 with TRBJ2-3; D possibly uses TRBD1 or TRBD2 (7 bases each). The length of the CDR3 is 17 residues. With 2 bases removed from V and 8 bases from J, the gap between germline ends came to 23 bases. From germline, CDR1 is SGHAT and CDR2 FQNNGV. CDR3 nucleotide sequence: TGTGCCAGCAGCTTAACCCCCAGGGGGGGCTCCCCAGTTACGCAGTATTTT. Protein: CASSLTPRGGSPVTQYF.

Only a few counts were recorded for this clonotype. The V and J genes are TRBV9 and TRBJ2-3; D gene uncertain. V was trimmed by 3 bases and J by 4 bases, leaving 15 bases between them. CDR3 length: 15 amino acids. Germline-derived CDR1 and CDR2 are SGDLS and YYNGEE. The CDR3 nucleotides are TGTGCCAGCAGCGGCCGGGCCCGCGATTCAGATACGCAGTATTTT. As protein: CASSGRARDSDTQYF.

This clonotype was picked up a small number of times. CDR3 nucleotides: TGCGCCAGCAGCCAGGACAGGGCGAGATGGACCCAGTACTTC. Translation gives CASSQDRARWTQYF. The chain joins TRBV4-1 to TRBJ2-5, with 8 bases that match TRBD1. There are 14 residues in the CDR3. V was pared by 3 bases and J by 7 bases, with 7 bases of the junction left unmatched. The germline gives CDR1 MGHRA, CDR2 YSYEKL.

The J gene is TRBJ2-7, the V gene TRBV12-3 or TRBV12-4, with TRBD2 as a possible D gene (5 bases). With 3 bases removed from V and 2 bases from J, the gap between germline ends came to 14 bases. The CDR3 contains 15 residues. CDR3 in amino acids: CASSLSSGPPYEQYF. The CDR3 DNA sequence: TGTGCCAGCAGTTTGTCAAGCGGTCCACCCTACGAGCAGTACTTC.

This clonotype appeared a single time. A much larger clone lies one base from this, so it may be a read error. The V and J genes are TRBV12-3 or TRBV12-4 and TRBJ2-1; D remains unclear. CDR3 size: 17 residues. This CDR3 reads CTSSDSFAAKTYNEQFF. The CDR3 nucleotides read TGTACCAGCAGCGATTCGTTCGCGGCCAAAACCTACAATGAGCAGTTCTTC.

The V call is TRBV13, the J call TRBJ2-5; 10 nucleotides agree with TRBD2. The CDR3 contains 14 residues. Trimming cost V 5 bases and J 6 bases; bases outside gene matches: 6. Germline V CDR1 and CDR2: PRHDT, FYEKMQ (reference sequence). This CDR3 is CASSRTSGGKTQYF. CDR3 DNA: TGTGCCAGCAGCCGGACTAGCGGTGGAAAGACCCAGTACTTC.

This clonotype was detected many times. The rearrangement joins TRBV10-3 to TRBJ2-2, with 8 nucleotides matching TRBD1. In germline, CDR1 is ENHRY, CDR2 SYGVKD. CDR3 size: 15 residues. V trimming: 2 bases; J trimming: 5 bases; junction bases outside the gene matches: 4. CDR3 residues: CAISEENRGTGELFF. The CDR3 bases are TGTGCCATCAGTGAGGAGAACAGGGGGACCGGGGAGCTGTTTTTT.

The CDR3 spells CASSFSGTGNHEQFF. In DNA form, the CDR3 reads TGCGCCAGCAGCTTCTCCGGGACAGGGAATCATGAGCAGTTCTTC. This chain uses TRBV5-1 with TRBJ2-1; 9 nucleotides match TRBD1. V was pared by 2 bases and J by 8 bases, with 8 bases of the junction left unmatched. CDR1 is SGHRS and CDR2 is YFSETQ in the germline V gene. This CDR3 region has 15 residues.

This clonotype came up a few times. V gene TRBV9 combines with J gene TRBJ2-5, with TRBD2 identical over 7 bases. The germline V gene encodes CDR1 SGDLS and CDR2 YYNGEE. This CDR3 is 15 amino acids long. J was trimmed by 5 bases and V by 0 bases; bases with no gene match: 7. The CDR3 spells CASSVGGGPRETQYF. The CDR3 nucleotides are TGTGCCAGCAGCGTAGGGGGAGGGCCTAGGGAGACCCAGTACTTC.

The J gene is TRBJ2-1, the V gene TRBV7-9; 7 nucleotides match TRBD1. The junction had 4 bases not matched to a gene; V was cut back by 6 bases and J by 5 bases. The CDR3 consists of 13 residues. CDR1 and CDR2 from the germline V gene are SEHNR and FQNEAQ (reference sequence). CDR3 in DNA: TGTGCCAGCAGATTGACAGGGAACAATGAGCAGTTCTTC. Its translation is CASRLTGNNEQFF.

V gene TRBV27 combines with J gene TRBJ2-2; D ambiguous. This CDR3 has 15 amino acids. Deletions cut 3 bases from V and 0 bases from J, with 8 bases between. CDR1 is MNHEY, CDR2 SMNVEV, per germline (reference sequence). The CDR3 DNA sequence: TGTGCCAGCAGTTTGTGGCAGTCGAACACCGGGGAGCTGTTTTTT. Translation gives CASSLWQSNTGELFF.

This clonotype has a count of ten or more. V and J are TRBV13 and TRBJ2-7; 8 bases align to TRBD1. The trim removed 7 bases at V and 7 bases at J, leaving 9 bases unmatched. The V gene's germline CDR1 is PRHDT and CDR2 FYEKMQ (reference sequence). The CDR3 has 13 residues. In DNA form, the CDR3 reads TGTGCCAGCAACCAGGACAGGGCGGGAGAGCAGTACTTC. It yields the protein CASNQDRAGEQYF.

The chain has TRBV5-4 and TRBJ1-2, with no clear D. Trimming took off 0 bases at V and 1 base at J, with 7 bases between the two ends. Germline lookup yields CDR1 SGHNT and CDR2 YYREEE (reference sequence). The CDR3 has 14 amino acids. The CDR3 spells CASSLEQSNYGYTF. As DNA, the CDR3 is TGTGCCAGCAGCTTGGAACAGAGTAACTATGGCTACACCTTC. Full variable domain (missing parts from reference TRBV5-4 and TRBJ1-2): ETGVTQSPTHLIKTRGQQVTLRCSSQSGHNTVSWYQQALGQGPQFIFQYYREEENGRGNFPPRFSGLQFPNYSSELNVNALELDDSALYLCASSLEQSNYGYTFGSGTRLTVV.

Only a few counts were recorded for this clonotype. This chain links TRBV5-1 with TRBJ2-7; 11 positions match TRBD2. This CDR3 has 23 residues. Germline loops: CDR1 SGHRS, CDR2 YFSETQ. V was pared by 4 bases and J by 3 bases, with 30 bases of the junction left unmatched. CDR3 sequence: CASSLKPLTGSSVLAGEDYEQYF. CDR3 DNA: TGCGCCAGCAGCCTGAAACCACTGACCGGGAGTTCAGTACTAGCGGGAGAGGACTACGAGCAGTACTTC.